A single sample is the source of the 9 T cell receptor beta chains below, sequenced in a study of blood T cell repertoires in COVID-19. The method was immunoSEQ multiplex PCR; TCRdb's version includes in-frame clones alone and lacks a portion of them. The table records about 160,000 clones, 90% to 95% of them present only once. Material: peripheral blood. The origin of the receptors is a woman aged 45-60 years with acute or convalescent COVID-19.

This clone appeared once. The V and J genes are TRBV15 and TRBJ2-1; 8 positions agree with TRBD1. Germline values: CDR1 LNHNV, CDR2 YYDKDF (reference sequence). Trimming removed 5 bases from V and 4 bases from J; junction bases left unmatched: 7. The CDR3 sequence is 15 residues long. The CDR3 nucleotides are TGTGCCACCAGCCCCGGACAGGGTTCATACAATGAGCAGTTCTTC. It is translated as CATSPGQGSYNEQFF.

The chain uses TRBV6-5 and TRBJ1-2, with TRBD1 matching 8 bases. This CDR3 has 14 residues. Germline trimming cut 0 bases from V and 6 bases from J; bases unmatched to any gene: 3. From germline, CDR1 is MNHEY and CDR2 SVGAGI. DNA of the CDR3: TGTGCCAGCAGTTACTCCACAGGGGGAGATGGCTACACCTTC. Translation gives CASSYSTGGDGYTF.

The V gene is TRBV3-1 (or the pseudogene TRBV3-2), the J gene TRBJ1-4; possibly TRBD1 for D (6 bases). The CDR3 consists of 16 residues. V lost 0 bases to trimming and J lost 8 bases, with 16 bases between them. CDR1 and CDR2 (germline): LGHDT, YNNKEL (reference sequence). The CDR3 sequence is CASSQDISGGGEKLFF. CDR3 DNA: TGTGCCAGCAGCCAAGATATTTCGGGGGGCGGAGAAAAACTGTTTTTT.

CDR3 coding DNA: TGTGCCAGCAGCTTCGAGGGTAATGAGCAGTTCTTC. This codes for CASSFEGNEQFF. V gene TRBV11-2 combines with J gene TRBJ2-1; D is perhaps TRBD2 (5 bases). Trimming shortened V by 3 bases and J by 7 bases, and 7 bases separated the two germline ends. The CDR3 totals 12 residues. Looked up from germline, CDR1 is SGHAT and CDR2 is FQNNGV.

This clone showed up just once. V and J are TRBV5-1 and TRBJ1-1; no reliable D call. CDR3 length: 13 residues. The V and J ends lost 3 bases and 0 bases respectively, with 6 bases between them. Germline V gives CDR1 SGHRS, CDR2 YFSETQ. The CDR3 DNA reads as TGCGCCAGCAGCTACATATTGAACACTGAAGCTTTCTTT. Translating it yields CASSYILNTEAFF.

CDR3 in amino acids: CASSLGRVYEQYF. The CDR3 nucleotides read TGTGCCAGCAGCTTAGGCAGGGTGTACGAGCAGTACTTC. The chain links TRBV7-2 to TRBJ2-7; TRBD1 is a possible D gene (5 bases). V lost 1 base to trimming and J lost 4 bases, with 8 bases between them. There are 13 residues in the CDR3. Germline V CDR1 and CDR2: SGHTA, FQGNSA.

The V and J genes are TRBV4-3 and TRBJ2-7; 7 bases line up with TRBD1. Trimming took 0 bases from V and 0 from J; bases not matched to a gene: 5. The CDR3 consists of 16 residues. The germline gives CDR1 LGHNA, CDR2 YSLEER. In nucleotides, the CDR3 is TGCGCCAGCAGCCAAGAAGGAAGGACAGGCTCCTACGAGCAGTACTTC. Protein sequence: CASSQEGRTGSYEQYF.

This clone occurred a few times. The chain is built from TRBV30 and TRBJ1-2, with D possibly matching TRBD1 (5 bases). V lost 1 base and J 4 bases, leaving 16 bases between the germline ends. The CDR3 runs to 15 residues. Germline CDR1 is GTSNPN and CDR2 is SVGIG (reference sequence). Here the CDR3 reads CAWSANLDSLYGYTF. CDR3 coding DNA: TGTGCCTGGAGTGCAAACCTAGACAGCCTCTATGGCTACACCTTC.

The chain couples TRBV3-1 (or the pseudogene TRBV3-2) to TRBJ1-2, with 11 bases lining up with TRBD1. This CDR3 spans 17 amino acids. The junction had 8 bases not matched to a gene; V was cut back by 4 bases and J by 1 base. Germline V gene lookup returns CDR1 LGHDT and CDR2 YNNKEL (reference sequence). The CDR3 sequence: CASSRGQGGYFNYGYTF. CDR3 sequence (DNA): TGTGCCAGCAGCCGGGGACAGGGGGGGTACTTTAACTATGGCTACACCTTC.